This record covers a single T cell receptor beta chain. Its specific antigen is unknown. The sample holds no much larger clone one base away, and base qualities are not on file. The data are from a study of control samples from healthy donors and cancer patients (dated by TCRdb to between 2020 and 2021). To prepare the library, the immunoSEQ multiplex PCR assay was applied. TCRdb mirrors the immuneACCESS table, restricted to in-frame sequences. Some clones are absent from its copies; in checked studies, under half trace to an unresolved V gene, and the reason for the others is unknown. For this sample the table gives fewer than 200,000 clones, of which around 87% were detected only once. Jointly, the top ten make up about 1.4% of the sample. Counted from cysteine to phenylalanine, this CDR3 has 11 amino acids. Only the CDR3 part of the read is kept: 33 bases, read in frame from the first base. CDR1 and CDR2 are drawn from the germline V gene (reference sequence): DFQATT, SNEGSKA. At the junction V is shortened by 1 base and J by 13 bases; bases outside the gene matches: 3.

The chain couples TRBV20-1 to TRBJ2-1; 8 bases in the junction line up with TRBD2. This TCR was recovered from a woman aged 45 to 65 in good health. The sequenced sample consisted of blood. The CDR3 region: CSARAGGLQFF. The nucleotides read TGCAGTGCTAGAGCGGGGGGGCTTCAGTTCTTC.